The 26 T cell receptor beta chains below all came from one sample that was sequenced in a study of cytomegalovirus exposure and HLA in healthy donors. Generated by immunoSEQ multiplex PCR, the TCRdb table keeps only in-frame clones and is missing some. The data show about 200,000 clones, 83% seen once. Sequenced input: PBMCs. The receptors originated from a woman between 18 and 29 years old in good health and CMV-seronegative.

This chain connects TRBV9 to TRBJ2-7; possible D gene TRBD2, 5 bases. V shed 0 bases and J shed 0 bases, with 19 bases lying between them. This CDR3 is built from 18 residues. The germline CDR1 and CDR2 sequences are SGDLS and YYNGEE. This CDR3 reads CASSVGISANPFSYEQYF. The DNA for the CDR3 is TGTGCCAGCAGCGTAGGAATTAGCGCAAACCCATTCTCCTACGAGCAGTACTTC.

This sequence joins TRBV9 and TRBJ1-1, with 7 bases that match TRBD1. The CDR3 spans 17 residues. Germline values: CDR1 SGDLS, CDR2 YYNGEE. With 0 bases clipped from V and 6 bases from J, the junction kept 14 bases outside the gene matches. CDR3 nucleotides: TGTGCCAGCAGCGTAGTCGGATTGACAGGGTATGGGTCTGAAGCTTTCTTT. Its protein is CASSVVGLTGYGSEAFF.

The chain links TRBV5-4 to TRBJ2-3; 7 positions match TRBD2. V dropped 4 bases and J dropped 7; count of bases not matched to a gene: 9. Germline CDR1 is SGHNT and CDR2 is YYREEE (reference sequence). The CDR3 sequence is 14 residues long. CDR3: CASSPGGELHTQYF. In DNA form, the CDR3 reads TGTGCCAGCAGCCCTGGGGGGGAGCTGCATACGCAGTATTTT.

About this clone: The sample has other DNA sequences that encode this CDR3 too. The chain has TRBV30 and TRBJ2-7; no firm D call. There are 14 residues in the CDR3. CDR1 and CDR2 (germline): GTSNPN, SVGIG (reference sequence). V was trimmed by 0 bases and J by 1 base, leaving 10 bases between them. The CDR3 here is CAWSVGGSSYEQYF. CDR3 DNA sequence: TGTGCCTGGAGTGTAGGTGGCTCTTCCTACGAGCAGTACTTC.

J is TRBJ1-2 and V is TRBV6-5; TRBD1 is a possible D gene (6 bases). In germline, CDR1 is MNHEY, CDR2 SVGAGI. CDR3 length: 13 amino acids. Between the trimmed V and J ends, which lost 10 bases and 8 bases, there was a span of 20 bases. The CDR3 region has the DNA TGTGCCACGCAGCGGCCGGGGGCGAAAGGCTACACCTTC. Amino acid sequence: CATQRPGAKGYTF.

V is TRBV5-1 and J is TRBJ2-7; 9 bases are a match to TRBD2. CDR1 is SGHRS, CDR2 YFSETQ, per germline. The CDR3 has 16 residues. Trimming removed 4 bases from V and 3 bases from J; junction bases left unmatched: 11. The CDR3 is CASSPLGGRAVYEQYF. The CDR3 coding sequence is TGCGCCAGCAGCCCCCTTGGCGGGAGGGCCGTCTACGAGCAGTACTTC.

The rearrangement joins TRBV2 to TRBJ2-4; TRBD1 is a possible D gene (5 bases). Germline V gene sequence: CDR1 SNHLY, CDR2 FYNNEI. V was pared by 7 bases and J by 5 bases, with 15 bases between. The CDR3 sequence is 14 residues long. CDR3 loop: CASKPIDRENIQYF. CDR3 coding DNA: TGTGCCAGCAAGCCGATAGACAGAGAAAACATTCAGTACTTC.

This chain uses TRBV27 with TRBJ1-2; D is perhaps TRBD1 (5 bases). The CDR3 is made up of 14 amino acids. V was clipped by 6 bases and J by 2 bases, with 13 bases between them. The germline CDR1 and CDR2 sequences are MNHEY and SMNVEV (reference sequence). CDR3: CASSPGPENYGYTF. The DNA of the CDR3 is TGTGCCAGCAGCCCGGGACCGGAGAACTATGGCTACACCTTC.

On this clone itself: The junction does not match germline at one end; this may be a read error. The chain is built from TRBV6-5 and TRBJ1-1; D is unresolved. In germline, CDR1 is MNHEY, CDR2 SVGAGI. This CDR3 has 12 amino acids. CDR3 sequence: CASSDSWTEAFF. The CDR3 bases are TGTGCCAGCAGTGACTCCTGGACTGAAGCTTTCTTT.

The gene calls are TRBV5-1 and TRBJ1-1, with D hard to call. This CDR3 is built from 15 residues. From germline, CDR1 is SGHRS and CDR2 YFSETQ. The V end lost 0 bases, the J end lost 5 bases, and 14 bases lay between the germline ends. The CDR3 protein is CASSLVSGSGTEAFF. The CDR3 bases are TGCGCCAGCAGCTTGGTTTCGGGGAGTGGGACTGAAGCTTTCTTT.

The J gene is TRBJ2-6, the V gene TRBV27; a possible D gene is TRBD1 (6 bases). V was clipped by 8 bases and J by 0 bases, with 14 bases between them. Germline assignment: CDR1 MNHEY and CDR2 SMNVEV (reference sequence). This CDR3 region has 16 residues. The DNA for the CDR3 is TGTGCCAGCCGGGACATGTCAACCTCTGGGGCCAACGTCCTGACTTTC. Its translation: CASRDMSTSGANVLTF.

This clone has only one observation. The chain combines TRBV11-2 with TRBJ2-5, with 7 bases matching TRBD1. V dropped 4 bases and J dropped 1; count of bases not matched to a gene: 9. CDR1 is SGHAT and CDR2 is FQNNGV in the germline V gene. This CDR3 spans 16 amino acids. The CDR3 is CASSSMLQGFQETQYF. For the CDR3, the DNA is TGTGCCAGCAGCTCAATGCTACAGGGGTTCCAAGAGACCCAGTACTTC.

This clone occurred a few times. The V and J genes are TRBV4-2 and TRBJ2-2, with 12 bases fitting TRBD2. The V gene's germline CDR1 is LGHNA and CDR2 YNFKEQ. With 4 bases clipped from V and 6 bases from J, the junction kept 6 bases outside the gene matches. The CDR3 totals 16 residues. CDR3 sequence reads: CASSRQTSGGSGELFF. The DNA of the CDR3 is TGTGCCAGCAGCCGCCAGACTAGCGGGGGATCCGGGGAGCTGTTTTTT.

This chain joins TRBV5-1 and TRBJ1-4, with TRBD1 identical over 9 bases. Germline values: CDR1 SGHRS, CDR2 YFSETQ. This CDR3 is 16 amino acids long. Unmatched junction bases numbered 8, after V lost 3 bases and J lost 5 bases. CDR3 sequence: CASSWGTGPWNEKLFF. The CDR3 DNA follows: TGCGCCAGCAGCTGGGGGACAGGGCCGTGGAATGAAAAACTGTTTTTT.

This chain uses TRBV18 with TRBJ2-1; TRBD2 matches 8 bases. CDR1 is KGHSH, CDR2 LQKENI, per germline. This CDR3 has 15 residues. V dropped 0 bases and J dropped 7; count of bases not matched to a gene: 5. This CDR3 is CASSPPGSGANEQFF. Written as DNA, the CDR3 is TGTGCCAGCTCACCACCCGGTAGCGGGGCAAATGAGCAGTTCTTC.

This chain joins TRBV27 and TRBJ1-1, with D tentatively TRBD1 (5 bases). V lost 5 bases and J 4 bases, leaving 14 bases between the germline ends. Germline CDR1 is MNHEY and CDR2 is SMNVEV (reference sequence). The CDR3 has 14 amino acids. In DNA form, the CDR3 reads TGTGCCAGCAGTCCTCAGTTCGGGGGCACTGAAGCTTTCTTT. It translates to CASSPQFGGTEAFF.

This rearrangement joins TRBV4-2 to TRBJ2-7; 11 positions agree with TRBD1. The CDR3 sequence is 16 residues long. With 1 base clipped from V and 6 bases from J, the junction kept 8 bases outside the gene matches. The germline V gene has CDR1 LGHNA and CDR2 YNFKEQ. The CDR3 here is CASSQGAAGQGGEQYF. The CDR3 DNA sequence: TGTGCCAGCAGCCAAGGAGCTGCGGGACAGGGGGGCGAGCAGTACTTC.

The chain employs TRBV13 and TRBJ2-3; D is perhaps TRBD2 (6 bases). V lost 4 bases and J 1 base, leaving 18 bases between the germline ends. Germline V gene lookup returns CDR1 PRHDT and CDR2 FYEKMQ (reference sequence). The CDR3 consists of 17 residues. The CDR3 DNA sequence: TGTGCCAGCAGCTCGCGGGACGGCTTCAAAGGCACAGATACGCAGTATTTT. Translated, it gives CASSSRDGFKGTDTQYF.

The V gene is TRBV2, the J gene TRBJ2-7; no clear D. V was cut by 2 bases and J by 4 bases, with 12 bases left in between. Looked up from germline, CDR1 is SNHLY and CDR2 is FYNNEI. CDR3 size: 14 residues. CDR3 DNA: TGTGCCAGCAGTGAATCCCGTACTTTATACGAGCAGTACTTC. This encodes CASSESRTLYEQYF.

To note about this clone: Other DNA sequences in the sample encode the same CDR3. The chain links TRBV27 to TRBJ2-5; D may correspond to TRBD1 or TRBD2 (5 bases each). This CDR3 is built from 13 residues. Per the germline V gene, CDR1 is MNHEY and CDR2 is SMNVEV (reference sequence). The V end was cut by 5 bases, the J end by 5 bases, with 12 bases between. The DNA for the CDR3 is TGTGCCAGCAGTACAGGATGGGGGGAGACCCAGTACTTC. Encoded protein: CASSTGWGETQYF.

The chain uses TRBV6-1 and TRBJ1-5; 8 nucleotides line up with TRBD1. Germline trimming cut 5 bases from V and 2 bases from J; bases unmatched to any gene: 5. Germline loops: CDR1 MNHNS, CDR2 SASEGT. The CDR3 runs 15 residues. Written as DNA, the CDR3 is TGTGCCAGCAGTACCCTACAGGGGGGCAATCAGCCCCAGCATTTT. It codes for CASSTLQGGNQPQHF.

This clone showed up just a few times. V usage is TRBV27 and J usage is TRBJ2-1; TRBD2 agrees at 7 bases. Germline V gene sequence: CDR1 MNHEY, CDR2 SMNVEV (reference sequence). V shed 7 bases, J shed 7 bases, and the junction held 7 bases outside the gene matches. This CDR3 comprises 13 residues. CDR3 sequence (DNA): TGTGCCAGCACCTGGGTCGGGAGGAATGAGCAGTTCTTC. As protein: CASTWVGRNEQFF.

CDR3 nucleotides: TGTGCCAGCAGTGCAGAGTTTAACACTGAAGCTTTCTTT. It is translated as CASSAEFNTEAFF. J is TRBJ1-1 and V is TRBV27; no reliable D call. The V and J ends lost 5 bases and 2 bases respectively, with 9 bases between them. CDR1 is MNHEY and CDR2 is SMNVEV in the germline V gene (reference sequence). The CDR3 covers 13 residues.

This chain links TRBV5-1 with TRBJ2-5; 7 bases align to TRBD2. V shed 5 bases and J 4 bases; nucleotides not matched to a gene: 11. The germline V gene encodes CDR1 SGHRS and CDR2 YFSETQ. The CDR3 length is 15 residues. CDR3 in amino acids: CASSVFGTNLETQYF. The DNA for the CDR3 is TGCGCCAGCAGTGTGTTCGGGACTAACCTAGAGACCCAGTACTTC.

This clone was observed a single time. The CDR3 sequence is CASSVGSSSTNYGYTF. As DNA, the CDR3 is TGTGCCAGCAGCGTAGGGTCAAGTTCTACTAACTATGGCTACACCTTC. The V gene is TRBV9, the J gene TRBJ1-2, with D unclear. The length of the CDR3 is 16 residues. Trimming cost V 0 bases and J 0 bases, with 12 bases left between them. Per the germline V gene, CDR1 is SGDLS and CDR2 is YYNGEE.

The chain combines TRBV14 with TRBJ2-7; 14 bases agree with TRBD2. Germline V CDR1 and CDR2: SGHDN, FVKESK. The ends lost 0 bases at V and 12 bases at J; junction bases unmatched: 7. This CDR3 spans 15 amino acids. Here the CDR3 DNA reads TGTGCCAGCAGCCAAGAAATGGGGACTAGCGGGAGAACGTACTTC. Translated: CASSQEMGTSGRTYF.